Shown below are 2 T cell receptor beta chains from a single sample sequenced in a study of T cells in Graves' hyperthyroidism and ophthalmopathy. The investigators amplified TCR beta CDR3 regions from RNA transcripts. The TCR CDR3 was amplified in a first-round RT-PCR using the HTBI primer set. TCRdb reprocessed the multiplex PCR reads via MiXCR and lists one record per CDR3 protein. The repertoire holds about 250,000 distinct CDR3 sequences, with 20% to 25% as singletons. The sequenced sample consisted of blood. The receptor set was obtained from a man aged 25-45 years with Graves' ophthalmopathy.

Only a few counts were recorded for this clonotype. The chain combines TRBV27 with TRBJ2-5; 14 nucleotides match TRBD2. The CDR3 has 16 amino acids. From germline, CDR1 is MNHEY and CDR2 SMNVEV (reference sequence). Trimming cost V 2 bases and J 5 bases; bases outside gene matches: 4. The chain's CDR3 is CASSLGTSGSGETQYF. In DNA, the CDR3 is TGTGCCAGCAGTTTAGGGACTAGCGGGAGTGGCGAGACCCAGTACTTC.

CDR3 sequence: CASSDRVQETQYF. The CDR3 region has the DNA TGTGCCAGCTCGGACAGGGTGCAAGAGACCCAGTACTTC. This chain connects TRBV5-4 to TRBJ2-5; 8 bases map to TRBD1. This CDR3 contains 13 residues. The J segment lost 2 bases and the V segment lost 7 bases, leaving 4 bases of the junction unmatched. CDR1 is SGHNT and CDR2 is YYREEE in the germline V gene (reference sequence).